This T cell receptor (beta chain) originates from a study of blood T cell repertoires in COVID-19. Looking at the study overall: The study drew acute and convalescent COVID-19 samples from the United States, Italy and Spain.

Which cohort a participant joined came from the clinical history participants gave. Each exposed participant met a COVID-19 case in the 2 weeks preceding study entry. Trimming cost V 1 base and J 6 bases, with 14 bases left between them. CDR1 is SGDLS and CDR2 is YYNGEE in the germline V gene. The CDR3 covers 16 residues. Sequencing used immunoSEQ multiplex PCR; TCRdb keeps in-frame clones, though not all of them. The sample has about 180,000 clones, 70% to 80% seen once; the top ten hold about 15%. This clone occurred once. Specimen: PBMCs or T cells enriched from blood (not recorded which). The TCR comes from a man aged 55 to 70 who had been exposed to COVID-19. V and J are TRBV9 and TRBJ2-6; no definite D call. CDR3 amino acids: CASSVSVSSEANVLTF. The CDR3 DNA reads as TGTGCCAGCAGCGTATCAGTTTCCAGCGAGGCCAACGTCCTGACTTTC.